Sequencing of this TCR beta chain was carried out in a study of cytomegalovirus exposure and HLA in healthy donors. Findings of the study overall: TCR beta chains numbering under 200 were designated cytomegalovirus-associated. Later analysis identified several of the most significant clusters that appeared linked to common viral pathogens. Further analysis, carried out later, found HLA-associated TCR beta chains more clonally expanded than equally common other chains.

Germline V gives CDR1 SNHLY, CDR2 FYNNEI. Trimming took off 2 bases at V and 6 bases at J, with 26 bases between the two ends. The CDR3 contains 18 residues. The primer mix had 60 Vbeta and 13 Jbeta primers. Generated by immunoSEQ multiplex PCR, the TCRdb table keeps only in-frame clones and is missing some. The sample records fewer than 130,000 clones, around 62% being singletons. Concerning this clone: Its antigen is not identified.

This receptor was identified in a man aged 25 to 40 in good health and CMV-seropositive. The rearrangement joins TRBV2 to TRBJ2-7; a weak D match, TRBD2 (6 bases). The material sequenced was PBMCs. CDR3 sequence reads: CASSERWAGSRERGEQYF. The CDR3 DNA follows: TGTGCCAGCAGTGAAAGGTGGGCGGGGAGTCGTGAGAGGGGCGAGCAGTACTTC.